Shown below are 25 T cell receptor beta chains from a single sample sequenced in a study of blood T cell repertoires in COVID-19 (dated by TCRdb to about 2020). Library generation was performed with the immunoSEQ multiplex PCR assay. As stored in TCRdb, this immuneACCESS dataset retains in-frame rearrangements with V and J assigned. A fraction of the clones does not appear; measured against another copy, unresolved V genes explain less than half of the discrepancy, and the remainder lacks a known reason. Present in this sample are 150,000 to 200,000 clones, over 75% of which were seen just once. The leading ten clones occupy around 0.5% of the sample. The source material was peripheral blood. These receptors were obtained from a man aged 50 to 60 with acute or convalescent COVID-19.

This sequence joins TRBV3-1 (or the pseudogene TRBV3-2) and TRBJ1-1; 8 nucleotides match TRBD1. The germline CDR1 and CDR2 sequences are LGHDT and YNNKEL (reference sequence). CDR3 size: 15 residues. V trimming: 1 base; J trimming: 8 bases; junction bases outside the gene matches: 9. CDR3 residues: CASSQVGTGFLEAFF. Written as DNA, the CDR3 is TGTGCCAGCAGCCAAGTTGGGACAGGTTTTCTAGAAGCTTTCTTT.

In this sample, this clone turned up once. The chain has TRBV10-3 and TRBJ1-1; 8 bases fit TRBD1. CDR3 size: 13 residues. The germline V gene encodes CDR1 ENHRY and CDR2 SYGVKD. V dropped 8 bases and J dropped 5; count of bases not matched to a gene: 7. For the CDR3, the DNA is TGTGCCATCCGACAGGGGATAGGGACTGAAGCTTTCTTT. Amino acid sequence: CAIRQGIGTEAFF.

This chain joins TRBV7-3 and TRBJ1-4, with 7 bases that match TRBD1. The CDR3 is made up of 14 amino acids. With 5 bases clipped from V and 8 bases from J, the junction kept 8 bases outside the gene matches. CDR1 SGHTA and CDR2 FQGTGA come from the germline V gene. CDR3 DNA: TGTGCCAGCAGCGCAACAGGGGCGGGGGAAAAACTGTTTTTT. Amino acids: CASSATGAGEKLFF.

The chain is built from TRBV20-1 and TRBJ1-1; D remains unclear. The CDR3 spans 11 residues. V was pared by 3 bases and J by 3 bases, with 5 bases between. Per the germline V gene, CDR1 is DFQATT and CDR2 is SNEGSKA (reference sequence). CDR3 sequence: CSASEDTEAFF. The CDR3 DNA sequence: TGCAGTGCTAGCGAGGACACTGAAGCTTTCTTT.

The chain uses TRBV19 and TRBJ2-4; 12 bases are shared with TRBD1. V dropped 5 bases and J dropped 0; count of bases not matched to a gene: 2. Looked up from germline, CDR1 is LNHDA and CDR2 is SQIVND (reference sequence). The CDR3 is 16 residues long. CDR3 amino acids: CASSPGQGAAKNIQYF. The CDR3 DNA follows: TGTGCCAGTAGTCCGGGACAGGGGGCAGCCAAAAACATTCAGTACTTC.

The chain employs TRBV18 and TRBJ2-7, with TRBD2 matching over 11 bases. The ends lost 3 bases at V and 5 bases at J; junction bases unmatched: 3. This CDR3 has 14 amino acids. Looked up from germline, CDR1 is KGHSH and CDR2 is LQKENI. The CDR3 protein is CASSPLAGGNEQYV. The DNA for the CDR3 is TGTGCCAGCTCACCTTTAGCGGGGGGGAACGAGCAGTACGTC.

The chain employs TRBV6-2 or TRBV6-3 and TRBJ2-7; no definite D call. CDR1 and CDR2 from the germline V gene are MNHEY and SVGEGT. V dropped 2 bases and J dropped 2 bases, with 7 bases sitting between them. This CDR3 is 13 amino acids long. DNA for the CDR3: TGTGCCAGCAGTTACGCGGAGACCTACGAGCAGTACGTC. Protein sequence: CASSYAETYEQYV.

This sequence joins TRBV7-3 and TRBJ2-3; tentative D call: TRBD1 (5 bases). V shed 1 base and J shed 4 bases, with 12 bases lying between them. The CDR3 spans 15 residues. In germline, CDR1 is SGHTA, CDR2 FQGTGA. CDR3 bases: TGTGCCAGCAGCTTAAGTCAGGGCGGCGCAGATACGCAGTATTTT. It codes for CASSLSQGGADTQYF.

This chain joins TRBV6-1 and TRBJ2-3, with TRBD2 identical over 14 bases. The CDR3 has 16 amino acids. V trimming: 3 bases; J trimming: 1 base; junction bases outside the gene matches: 0. From germline, CDR1 is MNHNS and CDR2 SASEGT. In DNA, the CDR3 is TGTGCCAGCAGTGAGGGACTAGCGGGGGGCACAGATACGCAGTATTTT. It is translated as CASSEGLAGGTDTQYF.

This clone is a singleton in its sample. The V and J genes are TRBV14 and TRBJ1-2; 7 bases agree with TRBD1. J gave up 14 bases and V 5 bases, and 17 bases lay outside the gene matches. The CDR3 length is 14 residues. The germline gives CDR1 SGHDN, CDR2 FVKESK. In DNA form, the CDR3 reads TGTGCCAGCAGCGAGACGGGACAGCCACGATCTGGGACCTTC. Translated: CASSETGQPRSGTF.

V usage is TRBV21-1 and J usage is TRBJ1-2; TRBD1, the table's D call, lacks a check against the DNA. TRBV21-1 is marked as a pseudogene. This CDR3 has 14 amino acids. The CDR3 spells CASSNRQGYYGYTF. The CDR3 DNA reads TGTGCCAGCAGCAATCGACAGGGGTACTATGGCTACACCTTC.

This clone has more than one count but fewer than ten. The rearrangement joins TRBV10-2 to TRBJ2-7; TRBD2 agrees at 15 bases. The length of the CDR3 is 16 residues. Germline V gene data show CDR1 as WSHSY and CDR2 as SAAADI. With 3 bases clipped from V and 6 bases from J, the junction kept 6 bases outside the gene matches. The CDR3 loop is CASSDGGLAGGSEQYF. DNA for the CDR3: TGCGCCAGCAGTGACGGGGGACTAGCGGGAGGCAGCGAGCAGTACTTC.

J is TRBJ1-2 and V is TRBV3-1 (or the pseudogene TRBV3-2), with TRBD1 identical over 7 bases. J gave up 4 bases and V 4 bases, and 3 bases lay outside the gene matches. Germline assignment: CDR1 LGHDT and CDR2 YNNKEL (reference sequence). This CDR3 is 13 amino acids long. As DNA, the CDR3 is TGTGCCAGCAGCCTCGGGACAGCCTATGGCTACACCTTC. Translation gives CASSLGTAYGYTF.

The V call is TRBV19, the J call TRBJ1-5, with 9 bases aligning to TRBD1. V lost 0 bases, J lost 2 bases, and 8 bases stayed unmatched. Looked up from germline, CDR1 is LNHDA and CDR2 is SQIVND (reference sequence). The CDR3 runs 18 residues. DNA of the CDR3: TGTGCCAGTAGTATAGATTGGCGGACAGGGGCAGGCAATCAGCCCCAGCATTTT. Its translation is CASSIDWRTGAGNQPQHF.

The chain recombines TRBV19 with TRBJ1-3, with TRBD1 matching 8 bases. Germline assignment: CDR1 LNHDA and CDR2 SQIVND (reference sequence). This CDR3 contains 16 residues. The junction had 6 bases not matched to a gene; V was cut back by 5 bases and J by 0 bases. The CDR3: CASSLRQGSSGNTIYF. CDR3 DNA: TGTGCCAGTAGTCTTCGACAGGGGTCCTCTGGAAACACCATATATTTT. Full variable domain (outside the CDR3, taken from reference TRBV19 and TRBJ1-3): DGGITQSPKYLFRKEGQNVTLSCEQNLNHDAMYWYRQDPGQGLRLIYYSQIVNDFQKGDIAEGYSVSREKKESFPLTVTSAQKNPTAFYLCASSLRQGSSGNTIYFGEGSWLTVV.

This clone came up a few times. Different DNA sequences within this sample yield the same CDR3. The gene calls are TRBV6-1 and TRBJ1-6; no reliable D call. V gave up 2 bases and J gave up 10 bases, with 9 bases separating them. The CDR3 sequence is 13 residues long. Germline V gene lookup returns CDR1 MNHNS and CDR2 SASEGT. Here the CDR3 reads CASSETGGSPLHF. Here the CDR3 DNA reads TGTGCCAGCAGTGAAACGGGAGGATCACCCCTCCACTTT.

The chain recombines TRBV6-5 with TRBJ2-3, with 10 bases identical to TRBD2. The ends lost 7 bases at V and 3 bases at J; junction bases unmatched: 7. CDR3 size: 15 residues. Germline V CDR1 and CDR2: MNHEY, SVGAGI. The CDR3 coding sequence is TGTGCCAGCAATGTCGAGCGGGGGGGAACAGATACGCAGTATTTT. Amino acids: CASNVERGGTDTQYF.

The chain combines TRBV11-1 with TRBJ2-4; 7 bases match TRBD2. V gave up 3 bases and J gave up 8 bases; unmatched junction bases: 7. The CDR3 spans 14 residues. The germline gives CDR1 SGHAT, CDR2 FQDESV (reference sequence). The CDR3 sequence is CASSLGGSRDIQYF. The CDR3 region has the DNA TGTGCCAGCAGCTTGGGGGGGAGTAGGGACATTCAGTACTTC.

This clone was seen only a few times. The genes are TRBV11-2 and TRBJ1-2, with D maybe TRBD1 (6 bases). The CDR3 is 13 amino acids. Germline loops: CDR1 SGHAT, CDR2 FQNNGV. Trimming cost V 5 bases and J 7 bases, with 14 bases left between them. Here the CDR3 DNA reads TGTGCCAGCAGCCCTTCCAGGGGTGGTGGCTACACCTTC. Translated: CASSPSRGGGYTF. The whole variable domain, filled in from reference TRBV11-2 and TRBJ1-2, reads EAGVAQSPRYKIIEKRQSVAFWCNPISGHATLYWYQQILGQGPKLLIQFQNNGVVDDSQLPKDRFSAERLKGVDSTLKIQPAKLEDSAVYLCASSPSRGGGYTFGSGTRLTVV.

This chain uses TRBV27 with TRBJ2-7, with a tentative D call TRBD1 (6 bases). V lost 4 bases, J lost 9 bases, and 16 bases lay in between. The germline gives CDR1 MNHEY, CDR2 SMNVEV (reference sequence). The length of the CDR3 is 13 residues. CDR3 in amino acids: CASSSLLQGPQYV. The CDR3, as DNA: TGTGCCAGCAGTTCCTTATTACAGGGACCGCAGTACGTC.

The rearrangement uses TRBV3-1 (or the pseudogene TRBV3-2) and TRBJ1-6, with 8 bases identical to TRBD1. The trim removed 2 bases at V and 10 bases at J, leaving 4 bases unmatched. Germline V gene lookup returns CDR1 LGHDT and CDR2 YNNKEL (reference sequence). The CDR3 contains 14 residues. As DNA, the CDR3 is TGTGCCAGCAGCCAACAGACAGGGGAATCACCCCTCCACTTT. Its protein is CASSQQTGESPLHF.

This chain links TRBV11-2 with TRBJ1-3; D is possibly TRBD1 (5 bases). CDR3 length: 19 amino acids. Between the trimmed V and J ends, which lost 5 bases and 0 bases, there was a span of 23 bases. Per the germline V gene, CDR1 is SGHAT and CDR2 is FQNNGV. CDR3 region: CASSPDPPRVQSSGNTIYF. The CDR3 DNA reads as TGTGCCAGCAGCCCGGACCCACCCAGGGTCCAGAGCTCTGGAAACACCATATATTTT.

Details on this clone: At one boundary the junction diverges from the germline segment, which might be a read error. Written as DNA, the CDR3 is TGTGCCAGCTCACCCGGCCGACTAGCCAACAAAGAGCAGTTCTTC. The encoded protein is CASSPGRLANKEQFF. The V and J genes are TRBV18 and TRBJ2-1; 7 bases align to TRBD2. CDR3 size: 15 residues. Germline V gene lookup returns CDR1 KGHSH and CDR2 LQKENI.

The rearrangement links TRBV7-9 to TRBJ1-5; 8 nucleotides line up with TRBD1. Germline CDR1 is SEHNR and CDR2 is FQNEAQ (reference sequence). The trim removed 4 bases at V and 3 bases at J, leaving 5 bases unmatched. This CDR3 region has 15 residues. The CDR3 region has the DNA TGTGCCAGCAGCTCACAGGGGGACGTCAATCAGCCCCAGCATTTT. This encodes CASSSQGDVNQPQHF.

J is TRBJ2-2 and V is TRBV7-2; no reliable D call. The V gene's germline CDR1 is SGHTA and CDR2 FQGNSA. The CDR3 runs 13 residues. The V and J ends lost 3 bases and 9 bases respectively, with 11 bases between them. Here the CDR3 reads CASSFGMVRELFF. The CDR3 region has the DNA TGTGCCAGCAGCTTTGGCATGGTCCGGGAGCTGTTTTTT.